A selection of T cell receptor beta chains follows, all from one sample in a study of blood T cell repertoires in COVID-19. Profiled with immunoSEQ multiplex PCR; TCRdb holds only in-frame clones, not every one. The sample records roughly 150,000 clones, 70% to 90% being singletons. The sequenced sample consisted of peripheral blood. All receptors come from a woman of 80 years or more with COVID-19, enrolled during active disease. Both conserved end residues are part of each CDR3. The D gene is left open where the match is weak. Part of the rows lack a size; the others show once, few, many or a class for expanded clones.

>NA|TRBV19|TRBJ1-5|NA
CASSIGAGGNQPQHF
TGTGCCAGTAGTATAGGGGCAGGGGGCAATCAGCCCCAGCATTTT
>NA|TRBV12-3/TRBV12-4|TRBJ2-7|NA
CASSLVGSHEQYF
TGTGCCAGCAGTTTAGTAGGGAGCCACGAGCAGTACTTC
>NA|TRBV29-1|TRBJ2-2|NA
CSVVFSVTGELFF
TGCAGCGTTGTGTTTTCGGTCACCGGGGAGCTGTTTTTT
>NA|TRBV19|TRBJ1-1|NA
CASSISPGNTEAFF
TGTGCCAGTAGTATATCCCCAGGGAACACTGAAGCTTTCTTT
>NA|TRBV5-1|TRBJ1-1|NA
CASSLQQGTEAFF
TGCGCCAGCAGCCTTCAACAGGGCACTGAAGCTTTCTTT
>NA|TRBV9|TRBJ1-6|NA
CASSVGRQAGGSPLHF
TGTGCCAGCAGCGTAGGAAGACAGGCTGGCGGATCACCCCTCCACTTT
>NA|TRBV5-4|TRBJ2-1|NA
CASSLQGVRDEQFF
TGTGCCAGCAGCTTACAGGGAGTTCGGGATGAGCAGTTCTTC
>NA|TRBV18|TRBJ2-1|TRBD1
CASSKDRADEQFF
TGTGCCAGCTCAAAAGACAGGGCCGATGAGCAGTTCTTC
>NA|TRBV7-9|TRBJ2-3|TRBD2
CASSPRLAGGDDTQYF
TGTGCCAGCAGCCCTCGACTAGCGGGAGGAGACGATACGCAGTATTTT
>NA|TRBV6-5|TRBJ1-2|TRBD1
CASDRTGYGYTF
TGTGCCAGCGACAGGACAGGCTATGGCTACACCTTC
>NA|TRBV24-1|TRBJ2-7|NA
CATSDPSSYEQYF
TGTGCCACCAGTGATCCTAGCTCCTACGAGCAGTACTTC
>NA|TRBV29-1|TRBJ2-1|NA
CSVDRDEQFF
TGCAGCGTCGACAGAGATGAGCAGTTCTTC
>NA|TRBV18|TRBJ1-2|NA
CASSPTENYGYTF
TGTGCCAGCTCACCAACAGAGAACTATGGCTACACCTTC
>NA|TRBV6-2/TRBV6-3|TRBJ2-5|NA
CASRPKLLGDRRKETQYF
TGTGCCAGCAGGCCTAAACTTTTGGGAGACCGCCGTAAAGAGACCCAGTACTTC
>NA|TRBV24-1|TRBJ2-2|TRBD1
CATSESGTGSTGELFF
TGTGCCACCAGTGAGTCCGGGACAGGGAGCACCGGGGAGCTGTTTTTT
>few|TRBV4-1|TRBJ1-2|TRBD1
CASSQDQRGLMRGYTF
TGCGCCAGCAGCCAAGATCAGAGGGGGCTCATGAGGGGCTACACCTTC
>NA|TRBV19|TRBJ1-3|NA
CASRTAGISSGNTIYF
TGTGCCAGTAGGACGGCGGGGATTTCCTCTGGAAACACCATATATTTT
>once|TRBV6-5|TRBJ2-5|NA
CASIGGQETQYF
TGTGCCAGCATCGGGGGCCAAGAGACCCAGTACTTC
>NA|TRBV5-4|TRBJ1-6|NA
CASSLTDSSNSPLHF
TGTGCCAGCAGCTTGACCGACAGTTCCAATTCACCCCTCCACTTT
>NA|TRBV18|TRBJ2-2|NA
CASSPSTGELFF
TGTGCCAGCTCACCGTCTACCGGGGAGCTGTTTTTT
>NA|TRBV6-6|TRBJ2-2|NA
CASSYAGRGELFF
TGTGCCAGCAGTTACGCAGGTCGCGGGGAGCTGTTTTTT
>NA|TRBV5-6|TRBJ1-5|NA
CASSLSGQPQHF
TGTGCCAGCAGCTTGAGCGGGCAGCCCCAGCATTTT
>NA|TRBV3-1/TRBV3-2|TRBJ1-1|TRBD1
CASSETGVSNTEAFF
TGTGCCAGCAGCGAAACAGGGGTTTCGAACACTGAAGCTTTCTTT
>once|TRBV29-1|TRBJ2-5|NA
CSVGHQKGAQYF
TGCAGCGTAGGACACCAAAAAGGGGCCCAGTACTTC
>NA|TRBV5-8|TRBJ2-1|TRBD2
CASSPQPVTSGIEQFF
TGTGCCAGCAGCCCCCAACCGGTGACTAGCGGGATAGAGCAGTTCTTC
>once|TRBV5-1|TRBJ2-3|TRBD1
CASSLGQYTDTQYF
TGCGCCAGCAGCCTGGGACAGTACACAGATACGCAGTATTTT
>few|TRBV6-1|TRBJ1-3|NA
CASSEQGSGNTIYF
TGTGCCAGCAGTGAACAGGGGTCAGGAAACACCATATATTTT
>NA|TRBV28|TRBJ1-6|NA
CASSLIGQLMAF
TGTGCCAGCAGTTTAATAGGACAGCTCATGGCGTTT
>NA|TRBV5-6|TRBJ1-5|NA
CASSSPVEGQPQHF
TGTGCCAGCAGCTCTCCCGTCGAGGGTCAGCCCCAGCATTTT
>NA|TRBV7-9|TRBJ1-2|TRBD1
CASSLAGQPANYGYTF
TGTGCCAGCAGCTTAGCGGGACAGCCTGCTAACTATGGCTACACCTTC
>NA|TRBV2|TRBJ2-7|TRBD2
CASSELWTSSHEQYF
TGTGCCAGCAGTGAACTCTGGACTAGCTCGCACGAGCAGTACTTC
>few|TRBV15|TRBJ1-3|NA
CATSSQTGSGNTIYF
TGTGCCACCAGCTCCCAAACAGGTTCTGGAAACACCATATATTTT
>NA|TRBV10-3|TRBJ1-1|TRBD1
CAIRAGGADTEAFF
TGTGCCATCAGAGCAGGGGGTGCGGACACTGAAGCTTTCTTT
>NA|TRBV5-6|TRBJ2-5|TRBD1
CASSLNRDRLQETQYF
TGTGCCAGCAGCTTGAACCGGGACAGACTACAAGAGACCCAGTACTTC
>NA|TRBV6-6|TRBJ1-5|NA
CASTGGQTQPQHF
TGTGCCAGCACCGGAGGACAGACTCAGCCCCAGCATTTT
>once|TRBV20-1|TRBJ2-3|TRBD2
CSASILAGGPGTDTQYF
TGCAGTGCTAGTATACTAGCGGGAGGACCGGGGACAGATACGCAGTATTTT
>NA|TRBV7-2|TRBJ1-1|NA
CASRDTRNTEAFF
TGTGCCAGCAGGGACACAAGAAACACTGAAGCTTTCTTT
>NA|TRBV19|TRBJ1-3|NA
CASSTLADGNTIYF
TGTGCCAGTAGTACCCTAGCGGACGGAAACACCATATATTTT
>NA|TRBV5-1|TRBJ2-4|TRBD1
CASRQTGGWDIQYF
TGCGCCAGCAGACAGACAGGGGGCTGGGACATTCAGTACTTC
>NA|TRBV12-3/TRBV12-4|TRBJ2-2|NA
CASSLTETGELFF
TGTGCCAGCAGCCTCACAGAGACCGGGGAGCTGTTTTTT
>NA|TRBV6-1|TRBJ1-5|NA
CASSERDSNQPQHF
TGTGCCAGCAGTGAGAGGGATAGCAATCAGCCCCAGCATTTT
>NA|TRBV7-9|TRBJ2-7|NA
CASSLAPFGTHSYEQYF
TGTGCCAGCAGCTTGGCTCCTTTCGGGACACACTCCTACGAGCAGTACTTC
>NA|TRBV7-9|TRBJ1-2|NA
CASSLAGAPEDSRGYTF
TGTGCCAGCAGCTTAGCGGGGGCTCCTGAGGATTCGAGGGGCTACACCTTC
>NA|TRBV2|TRBJ1-4|TRBD1
CASSGQGAGKLFF
TGTGCCAGCAGTGGTCAGGGGGCCGGAAAACTGTTTTTT
>NA|TRBV5-4|TRBJ2-1|NA
CASSLETSRYNEQFF
TGTGCCAGCAGCTTGGAGACTAGTAGGTACAATGAGCAGTTCTTC
>NA|TRBV28|TRBJ2-1|TRBD2
CASSSGTYYNEQFF
TGTGCCAGCTCCAGCGGGACCTACTACAATGAGCAGTTCTTC
>NA|TRBV5-1|TRBJ1-6|NA
CASSLLQGSYNSPLHF
TGCGCCAGCAGCTTGTTGCAGGGCTCCTATAATTCACCCCTCCACTTT
>NA|TRBV7-6|TRBJ2-7|TRBD2
CASTQSGSGAYEQYF
TGTGCCAGCACCCAGAGCGGGAGTGGGGCCTACGAGCAGTACTTC
>NA|TRBV10-3|TRBJ1-1|NA
CAIRGTMNTEAFF
TGTGCCATCCGAGGGACTATGAACACTGAAGCTTTCTTT